This entry describes one T cell receptor (beta chain). Its antigen is not known. These data belong to a study of cytomegalovirus exposure and HLA in healthy donors. Study at large: One earlier analysis, a look at some 180 million T cells, found roughly 110 million unique TCR beta sequences. The study's early data release held roughly 91 million unique TCRs from HLA-typed donors. Study observations and caveats: Earlier analysis found most TCR beta V segments productive about 87% or about 30% of the time. CMV serostatus was the sole immune exposure information available.

PCR used 60 Vbeta primers and 13 Jbeta primers. Produced via immunoSEQ multiplex PCR; TCRdb's table is partial and in-frame only. Here the sample table reports 150,000 to 200,000 clones. CDR3 length: 13 amino acids. CDR1 and CDR2 (germline): SEHNR, FQNEAQ (reference sequence). The receptor was derived from a woman between 55 and 75 years old in good health and CMV-seronegative. The sample consisted of PBMCs. This chain connects TRBV7-9 to TRBJ2-5; D unresolved. The better agreement between TRBJ2-7 and the DNA end casts doubt on the J call. The CDR3 coding sequence is TGTGCCAGCAGCTTTGAAAATTCCTACGAGCAGTACTTC. This sequence encodes CASSFENSYEQYF.